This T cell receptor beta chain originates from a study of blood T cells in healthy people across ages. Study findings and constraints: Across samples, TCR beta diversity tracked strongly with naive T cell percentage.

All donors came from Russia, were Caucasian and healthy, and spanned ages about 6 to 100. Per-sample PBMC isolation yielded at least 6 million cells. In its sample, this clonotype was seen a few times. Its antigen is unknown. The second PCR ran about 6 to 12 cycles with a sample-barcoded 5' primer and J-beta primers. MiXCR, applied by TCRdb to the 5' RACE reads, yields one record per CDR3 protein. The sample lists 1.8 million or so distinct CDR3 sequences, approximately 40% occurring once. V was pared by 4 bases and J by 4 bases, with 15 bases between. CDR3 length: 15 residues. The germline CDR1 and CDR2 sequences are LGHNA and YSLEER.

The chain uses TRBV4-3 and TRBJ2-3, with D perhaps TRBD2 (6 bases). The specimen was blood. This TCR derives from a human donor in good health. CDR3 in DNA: TGCGCCAGCAGCCCCAACAACGGGACTTCAGATACGCAGTATTTT. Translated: CASSPNNGTSDTQYF.